This TCR beta chain is from a study of tumor-infiltrating lymphocytes in primary liver carcinoma. About the research overall: Productive TCRbeta read counts per sample ran from roughly 3.65 to 7.13 million and were similar across tissue types.

This clonotype showed up many times. Its matching antigen is unknown. Taking roughly 20-32 mg of unsorted bulk tissue, the authors co-extracted RNA and DNA. From about 0.45 ug total RNA, TCR beta cDNA was generated with a primer in the constant region. Amplification in three nested multiplex PCR rounds with slightly modified ARM-PCR gave rise to TCR beta libraries. Use of TRBV1-TRBV30 forward primers with a C-beta reverse primer characterized the first two PCR rounds, which lasted around 9 cycles each. TCRdb passed the multiplex PCR reads through MiXCR, listing each CDR3 protein once. Counted here are 99,000 or so distinct CDR3 sequences, roughly 85% occurring once; the ten biggest clones make up approximately 18%. V was clipped by 0 bases and J by 7 bases, with 12 bases between them. The CDR3 runs 14 residues. Germline CDR1 and CDR2: MNHNS and SASEGT. Overall study findings and caveats: Lesser overlap characterized tumor-adjacent and tumor-blood pairs relative to tumor region pairs. The study found only about 7.5-25% of top clones in all five tumor regions. Compared with blood, tumor repertoires held significantly more in their top 250 clones.

The sample was liver tumor tissue from sampling region 3. Subset: tumor region T3, left-lateral pole. The gene calls are TRBV6-1 and TRBJ1-2, with D unclear. This receptor was obtained from a man aged 35 to 55 with primary liver carcinoma and hepatitis B virus infection. DNA for the CDR3: TGTGCCAGCAGTGAAGCAAGGCTACAACCTGGCTACACCTTC. It is translated as CASSEARLQPGYTF.